Listed below are T cell receptor beta chains from one sample, sequenced in a study of T cell responses to AZD1222 COVID-19 vaccine. Sequencing used immunoSEQ multiplex PCR; TCRdb keeps in-frame clones, though not all of them. The table lists some 50,000 clones, about 88% of them singletons. This specimen was peripheral blood, taken on day 0 of AZD1222 vaccination. The receptors were gathered from an adult in good health. CDR3s include the opening cysteine and the closing phenylalanine or tryptophan. A D gene is named only where the DNA matches it firmly. The listing skips clone size in some rows; elsewhere it reads once, few, many or a size class.

TRBJ2-7,once,-,TRBV24-1,CAPRPEQYF,TGTGCCCCTAGACCCGAGCAGTACTTC
TRBJ2-5,-,-,TRBV29-1,CSVDRRIQETQYF,TGCAGCGTTGACCGACGGATCCAAGAGACCCAGTACTTC
TRBJ1-2,few,TRBD1,TRBV4-1,CASSLQDRGRDGYTF,TGCGCCAGCAGCCTCCAAGACAGGGGGAGGGATGGCTACACCTTC
TRBJ1-1,-,-,TRBV6-5,CASSLVLNTEAFF,TGTGCCAGCAGTTTGGTGCTTAACACTGAAGCTTTCTTT
TRBJ1-6,few,-,TRBV2,CASSESTANNSPLHF,TGTGCCAGCAGTGAAAGCACAGCGAATAATTCACCCCTCCACTTT
TRBJ2-1,-,-,TRBV11-1,CASRSPSYNEQFF,TGTGCCAGCAGGTCACCATCCTACAATGAGCAGTTCTTC
TRBJ1-4,-,-,TRBV7-8,CASRNTGRAFYEKLFF,TGTGCCAGCAGAAATACAGGGCGTGCTTTTTATGAAAAACTGTTTTTT
TRBJ1-2,-,-,TRBV11-2,CASSKDTGYTF,TGTGCCAGCAGCAAGGATACTGGCTACACCTTC
TRBJ2-7,medium-sized,-,TRBV6-5,CASSFETRGEQYF,TGTGCCAGCAGTTTCGAAACCCGGGGCGAGCAGTACTTC
TRBJ1-1,-,-,TRBV7-8,CASSRTEYTEAFF,TGTGCCAGCAGCCGTACAGAGTACACTGAAGCTTTCTTT
TRBJ1-6,few,-,TRBV6-5,CASSYSIYSPLHF,TGTGCCAGCAGTTACTCGATCTACTCACCCCTCCACTTT
TRBJ2-1,-,TRBD2,TRBV7-9,CAGRTSGRTASSYNEQFF,TGTGCCGGGCGGACTAGCGGGAGAACGGCCAGCTCCTACAATGAGCAGTTCTTC
TRBJ1-4,-,TRBD1,TRBV5-4,CASSPDREATNEKLFF,TGTGCCAGCAGCCCGGACAGGGAAGCAACTAATGAAAAACTGTTTTTT
TRBJ1-2,-,-,TRBV28,CASSLYTGYTGYTF,TGTGCCAGCAGTTTATATACAGGGTATACTGGCTACACCTTC
TRBJ2-5,-,TRBD1,TRBV5-1,CASSYYPLGDREETQYF,TGCGCCAGCAGCTATTACCCTTTGGGGGACAGGGAAGAGACCCAGTACTTC
TRBJ1-2,-,-,TRBV29-1,CSVEGGTLYGYTF,TGCAGCGTTGAAGGAGGGACACTTTATGGCTACACCTTC
TRBJ2-1,-,-,TRBV18,CASSPQSRVDSSYNEQFF,TGTGCCAGCTCACCACAAAGTCGGGTCGACAGCTCCTACAATGAGCAGTTCTTC
TRBJ1-1,-,-,TRBV12-3/TRBV12-4,CASSFLLNTEAFF,TGTGCCAGCAGTTTTCTCCTGAACACTGAAGCTTTCTTT
TRBJ2-2,-,-,TRBV14,CASSRTQRSGSGELFF,TGTGCCAGCAGCCGGACCCAGCGATCCGGGAGCGGGGAGCTGTTTTTT
TRBJ1-1,-,-,TRBV29-1,CSAEATREAFF,TGCAGCGCCGAGGCGACCCGTGAAGCTTTCTTT
TRBJ2-3,-,TRBD2,TRBV9,CASSVVLAGGEGADTQYF,TGTGCCAGCAGCGTAGTACTAGCGGGAGGTGAGGGCGCAGATACGCAGTATTTT
TRBJ1-5,-,-,TRBV6-1,CASSEEAGGNQPQHF,TGTGCCAGCAGTGAAGAGGCAGGGGGCAATCAGCCCCAGCATTTT
TRBJ2-1,once,TRBD1,TRBV18,CASSQGAPHNEQFF,TGTGCCAGCTCACAGGGGGCCCCCCACAATGAGCAGTTCTTC
TRBJ1-4,once,-,TRBV20-1,CSASRQSRSTNEKLFF,TGCAGTGCTAGTCGTCAGTCCAGATCAACTAATGAAAAACTGTTTTTT
TRBJ1-4,few,-,TRBV4-1,CASTVRDTATNEKLFF,TGCGCCAGCACTGTTCGGGACACCGCAACTAATGAAAAACTGTTTTTT
TRBJ2-1,-,TRBD2,TRBV19,CASRGTSGSFDEQFF,TGTGCCAGTAGAGGGACTAGCGGGAGCTTCGATGAGCAGTTCTTC
TRBJ2-1,-,-,TRBV5-1,CASSLAPGNNEQFF,TGCGCCAGCAGCTTGGCCCCAGGCAACAATGAGCAGTTCTTC
TRBJ2-2,-,TRBD1,TRBV7-9,CASSPGGNTGELFF,TGTGCCAGCAGCCCAGGGGGGAACACCGGGGAGCTGTTTTTT
TRBJ1-6,few,TRBD1,TRBV28,CASSRGTGGLESPLHF,TGTGCCAGCAGTCGTGGGACAGGGGGCTTGGAATCACCCCTCCACTTT
TRBJ2-1,-,TRBD1,TRBV9,CASSVALRDRDNEQFF,TGTGCCAGCAGCGTAGCCCTCCGGGACAGGGACAATGAGCAGTTCTTC
TRBJ1-2,-,-,TRBV7-2,CASSARNNYGYTF,TGTGCCAGCAGCGCCAGAAATAACTATGGCTACACCTTC
TRBJ1-2,-,-,TRBV18,CASSPGQAINYGYTF,TGTGCCAGCTCACCAGGTCAGGCAATTAACTATGGCTACACCTTC
TRBJ2-7,-,-,TRBV5-1,CASSLEARYEQYF,TGCGCCAGCAGCTTGGAGGCCCGCTACGAGCAGTACTTC
TRBJ2-2,-,TRBD1,TRBV11-2,CASSPRTGNTGELFF,TGTGCCAGCAGCCCTCGGACAGGGAACACCGGGGAGCTGTTTTTT
TRBJ2-3,-,-,TRBV5-5,CASSFRGREDTQYF,TGTGCCAGCAGCTTCCGGGGGCGGGAAGATACGCAGTATTTT
TRBJ1-1,-,-,TRBV14,CATGDRGTLNTEAFF,TGTGCCACCGGTGACCGGGGGACCTTGAACACTGAAGCTTTCTTT
TRBJ2-5,-,TRBD2,TRBV9,CASSPRTGGGTQYF,TGTGCCAGCAGCCCTCGGACGGGAGGGGGTACCCAGTACTTC
TRBJ2-7,-,TRBD2,TRBV2,CASSDGGLAPQYF,TGTGCCAGCAGTGATGGGGGACTAGCGCCGCAGTACTTC
TRBJ1-1,-,-,TRBV6-5,CASRAGTLNTEAFF,TGTGCCAGCAGAGCCGGGACACTCAACACTGAAGCTTTCTTT
TRBJ2-7,-,TRBD1,TRBV25-1,CASSESGGQGTEQYF,TGTGCCAGCAGTGAGTCGGGGGGACAGGGAACCGAGCAGTACTTC
TRBJ2-1,-,-,TRBV10-3,CAISEYGQSSYNEQFF,TGTGCCATCAGTGAGTATGGCCAGAGCTCCTACAATGAGCAGTTCTTC
TRBJ1-1,-,-,TRBV5-1,CASSPSTDLNTEAFF,TGCGCCAGCAGCCCCTCGACAGACCTTAACACTGAAGCTTTCTTT
TRBJ2-5,medium-sized,-,TRBV5-1,CASNKDSPGETQYF,TGCGCCAGCAATAAGGACAGCCCAGGAGAGACCCAGTACTTC
TRBJ1-2,few,-,TRBV30,CAWSVGLNYGYTF,TGTGCCTGGAGTGTAGGGCTTAACTATGGCTACACCTTC
TRBJ1-4,-,-,TRBV7-2,CASSFSSWDEKLFF,TGTGCCAGCAGCTTCAGTTCATGGGATGAAAAACTGTTTTTT
TRBJ2-7,-,TRBD2,TRBV11-3,CAHWATSGPTREQYF,TGTGCCCACTGGGCCACTAGCGGTCCGACGAGGGAGCAGTACTTC
TRBJ2-2,-,TRBD2,TRBV5-1,CASSLVGAGTGELFF,TGCGCCAGCAGCTTGGTCGGAGCGGGAACCGGGGAGCTGTTTTTT
TRBJ1-5,-,TRBD1,TRBV7-2,CASSIRGDQPQHF,TGTGCCAGCAGCATCAGGGGGGATCAGCCCCAGCATTTT
TRBJ1-2,once,TRBD1,TRBV11-3,CASSSRDRENYGYTF,TGTGCCAGCAGCTCGAGGGACAGGGAGAACTATGGCTACACCTTC